This T cell receptor (beta chain) was found in a study of OX40 agonist ivuxolimab in advanced cancers. For the study at large: At 75% to 90% male, the cohort had a mean age of around 56 years, ranging from roughly 20 to 90.

Trimming removed 0 bases at V and 0 bases at J, with 7 bases between. The CDR3 is 15 residues long. CDR1 and CDR2 (germline): SGHDT, YYEEEE. Assay: immunoSEQ multiplex PCR; the TCRdb copy retains only in-frame clones and omits some. Here the sample spans 42,000 or so clones, around 86% being singletons. This rearrangement joins TRBV5-6 to TRBJ1-5; D not certain. This receptor was taken from an adult with an advanced solid tumor such as melanoma, head and neck, liver or kidney cancer. The specimen was CD4+ or CD8+ T cells sorted from blood, collected in a trial of the OX40 agonist ivuxolimab. CDR3 sequence reads: CASSLGLYSNQPQHF. The DNA of the CDR3 is TGTGCCAGCAGCTTGGGGCTTTATAGCAATCAGCCCCAGCATTTT.